This T cell receptor beta chain derives from a study of blood T cells in healthy people across ages. Primers used in a second PCR of about 7 to 12 cycles were a sample-barcoded 5' primer and a J-beta primer mix. A single record per CDR3 protein comes from TCRdb applying MiXCR to the 5' RACE reads. This table holds 600,000 to 900,000 distinct CDR3 sequences, roughly 24% found once. These same records also appear under a second study, on T cells of mothers and their children.

Sequencing was performed on blood. The source of this sequence is a boy aged 5-17 years in good health.

CDR3 coding DNA: TGTGCCAGCAGACTACTCAGCGGGGGATACGAGCAGTACTTC. Translation: CASRLLSGGYEQYF. The J gene is TRBJ2-7, the V gene TRBV6-2 or TRBV6-3; 8 bases are shared with TRBD2. The CDR3 sequence is 14 residues long. J gave up 4 bases and V 6 bases, and 8 bases lay outside the gene matches. Germline loops: CDR1 MNHEY, CDR2 SVGEGT.